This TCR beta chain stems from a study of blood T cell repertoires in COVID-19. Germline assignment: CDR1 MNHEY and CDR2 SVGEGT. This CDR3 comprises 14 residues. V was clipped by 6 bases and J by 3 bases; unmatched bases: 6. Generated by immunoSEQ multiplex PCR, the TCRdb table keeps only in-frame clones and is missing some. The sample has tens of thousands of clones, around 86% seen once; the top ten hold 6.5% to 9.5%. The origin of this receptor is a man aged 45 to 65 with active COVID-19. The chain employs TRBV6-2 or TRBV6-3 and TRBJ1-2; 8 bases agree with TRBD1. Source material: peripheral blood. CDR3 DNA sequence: TGTGCCAGCAGCACCGGACAGGGCGACTATGGCTACACCTTC. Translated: CASSTGQGDYGYTF.